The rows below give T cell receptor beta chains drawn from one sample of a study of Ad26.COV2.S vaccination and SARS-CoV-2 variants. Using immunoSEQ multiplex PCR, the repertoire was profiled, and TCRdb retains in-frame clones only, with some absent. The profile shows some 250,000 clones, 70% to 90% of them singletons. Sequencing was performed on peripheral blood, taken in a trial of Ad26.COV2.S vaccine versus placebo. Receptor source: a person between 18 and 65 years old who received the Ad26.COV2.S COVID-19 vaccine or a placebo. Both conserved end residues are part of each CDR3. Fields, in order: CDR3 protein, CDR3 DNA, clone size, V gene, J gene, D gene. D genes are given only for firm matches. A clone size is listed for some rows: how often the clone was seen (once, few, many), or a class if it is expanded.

cdr3_aa: CASSYNTYNEQFF; cdr3_nt: TGTGCCAGCAGTTACAACACGTACAATGAGCAGTTCTTC; clone_size: .; v_call: TRBV6-2/TRBV6-3; j_call: TRBJ2-1; d_call: .
cdr3_aa: CASSLARETEAFF; cdr3_nt: TGCGCCAGCAGCTTGGCCAGGGAAACTGAAGCTTTCTTT; clone_size: .; v_call: TRBV5-1; j_call: TRBJ1-1; d_call: .
cdr3_aa: CASSQEGLNYGYTF; cdr3_nt: TGTGCCAGCAGCCAAGAGGGACTGAACTATGGCTACACCTTC; clone_size: .; v_call: TRBV4-2; j_call: TRBJ1-2; d_call: .
cdr3_aa: CASSGQGDNSPLHF; cdr3_nt: TGTGCCAGCAGCGGACAGGGGGATAATTCACCCCTCCACTTT; clone_size: .; v_call: TRBV7-9; j_call: TRBJ1-6; d_call: TRBD1
cdr3_aa: CASSVESGVAGNTIYF; cdr3_nt: TGTGCCAGCAGCGTAGAGTCAGGGGTCGCTGGAAACACCATATATTTT; clone_size: .; v_call: TRBV9; j_call: TRBJ1-3; d_call: .
cdr3_aa: CASTHRVNEKLFF; cdr3_nt: TGTGCCAGCACCCACCGGGTAAATGAAAAACTGTTTTTT; clone_size: .; v_call: TRBV2; j_call: TRBJ1-4; d_call: .
cdr3_aa: CASGLAGQGNTQYF; cdr3_nt: TGTGCTAGTGGTTTGGCGGGACAGGGGAATACGCAGTATTTT; clone_size: once; v_call: TRBV12-5; j_call: TRBJ2-3; d_call: TRBD1
cdr3_aa: CAWSTGIEQPQHF; cdr3_nt: TGTGCCTGGAGTACAGGGATCGAACAGCCCCAGCATTTT; clone_size: .; v_call: TRBV30; j_call: TRBJ1-5; d_call: .
cdr3_aa: CASKPASKTGELFF; cdr3_nt: TGTGCCAGCAAGCCAGCTAGCAAAACCGGGGAGCTGTTTTTT; clone_size: once; v_call: TRBV6-5; j_call: TRBJ2-2; d_call: .
cdr3_aa: CTSSQDWEKGNSNQPQHF; cdr3_nt: TGCACCAGCAGCCAAGATTGGGAAAAGGGAAATAGCAATCAGCCCCAGCATTTT; clone_size: .; v_call: TRBV1; j_call: TRBJ1-5; d_call: .
cdr3_aa: CASSLGLEGSNEQFF; cdr3_nt: TGTGCCAGCAGCCTCGGACTGGAGGGATCCAATGAGCAGTTCTTC; clone_size: .; v_call: TRBV4-2; j_call: TRBJ2-1; d_call: .
cdr3_aa: CARSLGTGTLKNTIYF; cdr3_nt: TGTGCCAGAAGCTTGGGAACGGGGACTTTGAAAAACACCATATATTTT; clone_size: few; v_call: TRBV5-3; j_call: TRBJ1-3; d_call: .
cdr3_aa: CASSLYGRAFGELFF; cdr3_nt: TGTGCCAGCAGCTTATACGGGAGGGCCTTCGGGGAGCTGTTTTTT; clone_size: .; v_call: TRBV7-2; j_call: TRBJ2-2; d_call: TRBD2
cdr3_aa: CASSMGQGRNIQYF; cdr3_nt: TGCGCCAGCAGCATGGGACAGGGTAGGAACATTCAGTACTTC; clone_size: .; v_call: TRBV5-1; j_call: TRBJ2-4; d_call: TRBD1
cdr3_aa: CASSLFRGPNTGELFF; cdr3_nt: TGTGCCAGCAGTTTATTCAGGGGACCGAACACCGGGGAGCTGTTTTTT; clone_size: .; v_call: TRBV27; j_call: TRBJ2-2; d_call: .
cdr3_aa: CASSQDGLAGPRYTQYF; cdr3_nt: TGCGCCAGCAGCCAAGACGGACTAGCGGGGCCCAGGTATACGCAGTATTTT; clone_size: .; v_call: TRBV4-3; j_call: TRBJ2-3; d_call: TRBD2
cdr3_aa: CASSSGVAGELFF; cdr3_nt: TGTGCCAGCAGCTCGGGGGTCGCCGGGGAGCTGTTTTTT; clone_size: .; v_call: TRBV11-2; j_call: TRBJ2-2; d_call: .
cdr3_aa: CASSPLTGGTDEQFF; cdr3_nt: TGTGCCAGCAGCCCTCTTACGGGTGGGACTGATGAGCAGTTCTTC; clone_size: .; v_call: TRBV7-6; j_call: TRBJ2-1; d_call: .
cdr3_aa: CSGPYGEKLFF; cdr3_nt: TGCAGTGGGCCCTATGGTGAAAAACTGTTTTTT; clone_size: .; v_call: TRBV20-1; j_call: TRBJ1-4; d_call: .
cdr3_aa: CASSQSGLAGSGRRDTQYF; cdr3_nt: TGCGCCAGCAGCCAGTCCGGACTAGCGGGGTCCGGGCGGAGAGATACGCAGTATTTT; clone_size: few; v_call: TRBV4-1; j_call: TRBJ2-3; d_call: TRBD2
cdr3_aa: CASSVGQGANGYTF; cdr3_nt: TGTGCCAGCAGCGTAGGGCAGGGGGCAAATGGCTACACCTTC; clone_size: .; v_call: TRBV9; j_call: TRBJ1-2; d_call: TRBD1
cdr3_aa: CASRPGGDYGYTF; cdr3_nt: TGTGCCAGCAGACCAGGGGGCGACTATGGCTACACCTTC; clone_size: .; v_call: TRBV2; j_call: TRBJ1-2; d_call: TRBD1
cdr3_aa: CASSGTGSSYEQYF; cdr3_nt: TGTGCCAGCAGCGGGACGGGCAGCTCCTACGAGCAGTACTTC; clone_size: .; v_call: TRBV3-1/TRBV3-2; j_call: TRBJ2-7; d_call: .
cdr3_aa: CASSLGRWAQDKDTQYF; cdr3_nt: TGTGCCAGCAGCTTGGGGAGGTGGGCGCAGGATAAAGATACGCAGTATTTT; clone_size: once; v_call: TRBV5-6; j_call: TRBJ2-3; d_call: .
cdr3_aa: CASSQPGLGYGYTF; cdr3_nt: TGCGCCAGCAGCCAACCGGGACTGGGGTATGGCTACACCTTC; clone_size: .; v_call: TRBV4-1; j_call: TRBJ1-2; d_call: .
cdr3_aa: CASSETGHLNTEAFF; cdr3_nt: TGTGCCAGCAGTGAAACCGGACACTTGAACACTGAAGCTTTCTTT; clone_size: .; v_call: TRBV2; j_call: TRBJ1-1; d_call: .
cdr3_aa: CASSALGTEAFF; cdr3_nt: TGTGCCAGCAGTGCCTTAGGCACTGAAGCTTTCTTT; clone_size: .; v_call: TRBV2; j_call: TRBJ1-1; d_call: .
cdr3_aa: CASSTERGNEQFF; cdr3_nt: TGTGCCAGCAGCACCGAGAGGGGAAATGAGCAGTTCTTC; clone_size: .; v_call: TRBV7-2; j_call: TRBJ2-1; d_call: .
cdr3_aa: CATSDRGGGVTDTQYF; cdr3_nt: TGTGCCACCAGTGATCGTGGAGGGGGGGTGACAGATACGCAGTATTTT; clone_size: .; v_call: TRBV24-1; j_call: TRBJ2-3; d_call: .
cdr3_aa: CASFGRSGDYGYTF; cdr3_nt: TGTGCCAGTTTTGGGAGGTCAGGGGACTATGGCTACACCTTC; clone_size: .; v_call: TRBV19; j_call: TRBJ1-2; d_call: .
cdr3_aa: CASSVEGQGVEAFF; cdr3_nt: TGTGCCAGCAGCGTAGAGGGACAGGGTGTTGAAGCTTTCTTT; clone_size: .; v_call: TRBV9; j_call: TRBJ1-1; d_call: TRBD1
cdr3_aa: CASSWGQRDQPQHF; cdr3_nt: TGTGCCAGCAGCTGGGGACAGAGGGATCAGCCCCAGCATTTT; clone_size: .; v_call: TRBV6-5; j_call: TRBJ1-5; d_call: TRBD1
cdr3_aa: CATSDRGTSGRSEFF; cdr3_nt: TGTGCCACCAGTGATCGTGGGACTAGCGGGAGATCCGAGTTCTTC; clone_size: .; v_call: TRBV24-1; j_call: TRBJ2-1; d_call: TRBD2
cdr3_aa: CAISESKKADEQFF; cdr3_nt: TGTGCCATCAGTGAGTCGAAAAAAGCGGATGAGCAGTTCTTC; clone_size: .; v_call: TRBV10-3; j_call: TRBJ2-1; d_call: .
cdr3_aa: CASSSQGVEQYF; cdr3_nt: TGTGCCAGCAGTTCGCAGGGGGTTGAGCAGTACTTC; clone_size: .; v_call: TRBV12-3/TRBV12-4; j_call: TRBJ2-7; d_call: TRBD1
cdr3_aa: CASSPPGGLKVETQYF; cdr3_nt: TGTGCCAGCTCACCACCCGGGGGATTGAAGGTAGAGACCCAGTACTTC; clone_size: .; v_call: TRBV18; j_call: TRBJ2-5; d_call: .
cdr3_aa: CASSSQSGLGDTEAFF; cdr3_nt: TGTGCCAGCAGCTCTCAGTCAGGGCTCGGGGACACTGAAGCTTTCTTT; clone_size: .; v_call: TRBV7-6; j_call: TRBJ1-1; d_call: .
cdr3_aa: CASSVTRQQSSGNTIYF; cdr3_nt: TGTGCCAGTAGTGTTACCAGACAGCAAAGCTCTGGAAACACCATATATTTT; clone_size: .; v_call: TRBV19; j_call: TRBJ1-3; d_call: .
cdr3_aa: CASSLDLTSGGYNEQFF; cdr3_nt: TGTGCCAGCAGCTTAGATCTGACTAGCGGGGGGTACAATGAGCAGTTCTTC; clone_size: once; v_call: TRBV11-2; j_call: TRBJ2-1; d_call: TRBD2
cdr3_aa: CASSQDREDEQYF; cdr3_nt: TGCGCCAGCAGCCAAGATAGGGAAGACGAGCAGTACTTC; clone_size: .; v_call: TRBV4-3; j_call: TRBJ2-7; d_call: .
cdr3_aa: CASSLGHGGQYF; cdr3_nt: TGCGCCAGCAGCTTAGGACACGGCGGGCAGTACTTC; clone_size: .; v_call: TRBV5-1; j_call: TRBJ2-7; d_call: .
cdr3_aa: CASSLDTEQFF; cdr3_nt: TGCGCCAGCAGCTTGGATACTGAGCAGTTCTTC; clone_size: .; v_call: TRBV5-1; j_call: TRBJ2-1; d_call: .
cdr3_aa: CASSYDGLTGTEAFF; cdr3_nt: TGTGCCAGCAGCTATGACGGACTCACCGGCACTGAAGCTTTCTTT; clone_size: .; v_call: TRBV5-4; j_call: TRBJ1-1; d_call: .
cdr3_aa: CASTIPGRPNTGELFF; cdr3_nt: TGTGCCAGTACAATCCCGGGACGGCCGAACACCGGGGAGCTGTTTTTT; clone_size: .; v_call: TRBV19; j_call: TRBJ2-2; d_call: .
cdr3_aa: CASSPRTSGRNEQYF; cdr3_nt: TGTGCCAGCAGCCCCCGGACTAGCGGGAGGAACGAGCAGTACTTC; clone_size: .; v_call: TRBV9; j_call: TRBJ2-7; d_call: TRBD2
cdr3_aa: CSVQGGDEQYF; cdr3_nt: TGCAGCGTCCAGGGGGGGGACGAGCAGTACTTC; clone_size: .; v_call: TRBV29-1; j_call: TRBJ2-7; d_call: .
cdr3_aa: CASSPAEGGDRYNEQFF; cdr3_nt: TGCGCCAGCAGCCCGGCTGAGGGGGGGGATCGCTACAATGAGCAGTTCTTC; clone_size: .; v_call: TRBV5-1; j_call: TRBJ2-1; d_call: .
cdr3_aa: CASSDSSSGALRFF; cdr3_nt: TGTGCCAGCAGTGACTCGAGTAGCGGGGCCTTACGGTTCTTC; clone_size: once; v_call: TRBV6-4; j_call: TRBJ2-1; d_call: TRBD2
cdr3_aa: CASSKPGQYREKLFF; cdr3_nt: TGTGCCAGCAGTAAACCGGGACAGTACCGTGAAAAACTGTTTTTT; clone_size: .; v_call: TRBV25-1; j_call: TRBJ1-4; d_call: TRBD1